What follows are 18 T cell receptor beta chains derived from one specimen sequenced in a study of blood T cell repertoires in COVID-19. The repertoire was sequenced with immunoSEQ multiplex PCR; TCRdb's copy has only in-frame clones and lacks some. The data show 210,000 or so clones, just under 85% seen once. Sequencing used peripheral blood. The receptors were gathered from a woman aged 45-65 years with active or convalescent COVID-19.

This chain joins TRBV10-1 and TRBJ2-3; D is possibly TRBD1 (5 bases). V lost 6 bases to trimming and J lost 3 bases, with 10 bases between them. There are 13 residues in the CDR3. Per germline, CDR1 WNHNN and CDR2 SYGVQD (reference sequence). The CDR3: CASSRTLTDTQYF. In nucleotides, the CDR3 is TGCGCCAGCAGCCGGACACTAACAGATACGCAGTATTTT.

The rearrangement links TRBV7-9 to TRBJ1-2; D not certain. The CDR3 loop spans 14 amino acids. The V end was cut by 5 bases, the J end by 6 bases, with 16 bases between. The germline CDR1 and CDR2 sequences are SEHNR and FQNEAQ (reference sequence). CDR3 nucleotide sequence: TGTGCCAGCAGCCTTTCCGAGATACTGCATGGCTACACCTTC. Translated: CASSLSEILHGYTF.

This chain joins TRBV10-2 and TRBJ2-5; 8 nucleotides line up with TRBD1. This CDR3 is built from 14 residues. With 5 bases clipped from V and 4 bases from J, the junction kept 6 bases outside the gene matches. Germline V gene lookup returns CDR1 WSHSY and CDR2 SAAADI. CDR3 DNA: TGCGCCAGCAGTTCCGACAGGGGCACAGAGACCCAGTACTTC. Its protein is CASSSDRGTETQYF.

To note about this clone: Other DNA sequences in the sample encode the same CDR3. The chain has TRBV19 and TRBJ1-1, with 8 bases aligning to TRBD1. Trimming cost V 2 bases and J 1 base; bases outside gene matches: 3. From germline, CDR1 is LNHDA and CDR2 SQIVND (reference sequence). The CDR3 extends over 15 amino acids. The CDR3 sequence: CASSILGTGNTEAFF. The CDR3, as DNA: TGTGCCAGTAGTATATTGGGGACAGGGAACACTGAAGCTTTCTTT. Full variable domain (outside the CDR3, taken from reference TRBV19 and TRBJ1-1): DGGITQSPKYLFRKEGQNVTLSCEQNLNHDAMYWYRQDPGQGLRLIYYSQIVNDFQKGDIAEGYSVSREKKESFPLTVTSAQKNPTAFYLCASSILGTGNTEAFFGQGTRLTVV.

This clone has a single count. V is TRBV11-3 and J is TRBJ2-5; TRBD2 aligns across 7 bases. CDR3 length equals 15 residues. Germline trimming cut 0 bases from V and 5 bases from J; bases unmatched to any gene: 6. Per the germline V gene, CDR1 is SGHNT and CDR2 is YENEEA. CDR3 sequence (DNA): TGTGCCAGCAGCTTAGACGCGGGAGCGGGGGAGACCCAGTACTTC. The encoded protein is CASSLDAGAGETQYF.

CDR3 sequence reads: CASGADRGGYTF. In DNA form, the CDR3 reads TGTGCTAGTGGTGCGGACAGGGGTGGCTACACCTTC. The chain uses TRBV12-5 and TRBJ1-2; 9 nucleotides align to TRBD1. J lost 7 bases, V lost 5 bases, and 2 bases had no gene match. Germline-derived CDR1 and CDR2 are LGHNT and FRNRAP. The CDR3 runs to 12 residues. Together with reference TRBV12-5 and TRBJ1-2, the CDR3 gives the full variable domain: DARVTQTPRHKVTEMGQEVTMRCQPILGHNTVFWYRQTMMQGLELLAYFRNRAPLDDSGMPKDRFSAEMPDATLATLKIQPSEPRDSAVYFCASGADRGGYTFGSGTRLTVV.

The rearrangement uses TRBV5-8 and TRBJ1-1; 8 nucleotides align to TRBD1. The CDR3 spans 14 residues. From germline, CDR1 is SGHTS and CDR2 YDEGEE. Trimming took 7 bases from V and 0 from J; bases not matched to a gene: 5. The CDR3 sequence is CASLTGALNTEAFF. The CDR3 DNA follows: TGTGCCAGCTTGACAGGGGCTTTGAACACTGAAGCTTTCTTT.

The chain is built from TRBV4-1 and TRBJ2-4; 10 bases match TRBD2. CDR1 and CDR2 from the germline V gene are MGHRA and YSYEKL. This CDR3 contains 16 residues. J was trimmed by 4 bases and V by 4 bases; bases with no gene match: 7. In DNA, the CDR3 is TGCGCCAGCAGCCCTAGCGGGAGTGGTTTAAAAAACATTCAGTACTTC. Its protein is CASSPSGSGLKNIQYF.

The chain links TRBV12-5 to TRBJ1-3, with D possibly TRBD1 on 5 matching bases. The CDR3 extends over 17 amino acids. Trimming stripped 9 bases from V and 0 bases from J, with 21 bases between. Germline assignment: CDR1 LGHNT and CDR2 FRNRAP. The CDR3, as DNA: TGTGCTAGCCATACGCCCCCAGGGAGGCACTCTGGAAACACCATATATTTT. Encoded protein: CASHTPPGRHSGNTIYF.

The chain combines TRBV11-3 with TRBJ2-3, with 7 bases fitting TRBD1. After removal of 5 bases from V and 4 bases from J, the junction contained 6 bases not matched to a gene. This CDR3 spans 14 amino acids. Germline V lookup: CDR1 SGHNT, CDR2 YENEEA. The DNA of the CDR3 is TGTGCCAGCAGCCCTCGACAGGGCTCAGATACGCAGTATTTT. This gives the protein CASSPRQGSDTQYF. The whole variable domain, remainder taken from reference TRBV11-3 and TRBJ2-3, is EAGVVQSPRYKIIEKKQPVAFWCNPISGHNTLYWYLQNLGQGPELLIRYENEEAVDDSQLPKDRFSAERLKGVDSTLKIQPAELGDSAVYLCASSPRQGSDTQYFGPGTRLTVL.

The chain carries TRBV6-5 and TRBJ2-2, with 7 bases aligning to TRBD1. The CDR3 extends over 15 amino acids. The germline V gene has CDR1 MNHEY and CDR2 SVGAGI. Unmatched junction bases numbered 8, after V lost 5 bases and J lost 5 bases. The CDR3 nucleotides read TGTGCCAGCAGTAGAGGCAGGGGGAGAACCGGGGAGCTGTTTTTT. Amino acids: CASSRGRGRTGELFF.

V is TRBV9 and J is TRBJ2-3; 7 nucleotides match TRBD2. J was trimmed by 0 bases and V by 3 bases; bases with no gene match: 22. This CDR3 has 21 amino acids. Germline loops: CDR1 SGDLS, CDR2 YYNGEE. The DNA for the CDR3 is TGTGCCAGCAGCGCCCGACTAGCCCTAGAGCCTAGTATAACTAGCACAGATACGCAGTATTTT. Translating it yields CASSARLALEPSITSTDTQYF. The full variable domain, rest sourced from reference TRBV9 and TRBJ2-3, is DSGVTQTPKHLITATGQRVTLRCSPRSGDLSVYWYQQSLDQGLQFLIQYYNGEERAKGNILERFSAQQFPDLHSELNLSSLELGDSALYFCASSARLALEPSITSTDTQYFGPGTRLTVL.

The chain recombines TRBV19 with TRBJ2-1; maybe TRBD2 (6 bases). The CDR3 loop spans 14 amino acids. V dropped 7 bases and J dropped 4 bases, with 14 bases sitting between them. The V gene's germline CDR1 is LNHDA and CDR2 SQIVND (reference sequence). CDR3 protein: CASNTGTEYNEQFF. CDR3 sequence (DNA): TGTGCCAGTAACACCGGGACTGAGTACAATGAGCAGTTCTTC.

The genes are TRBV15 and TRBJ2-3; tentatively, D is TRBD1 (6 bases). Germline V gives CDR1 LNHNV, CDR2 YYDKDF (reference sequence). The CDR3 spans 16 residues. The V gene lost 1 base and the J gene lost 1 base, with 12 bases spanning the gap. The CDR3 nucleotides are TGTGCCACCAGCAGAGCAGGGCCAGGGGGCACAGATACGCAGTATTTT. Protein product: CATSRAGPGGTDTQYF.

This chain uses TRBV6-5 with TRBJ1-5, with 8 bases aligning to TRBD1. This CDR3 has 13 amino acids. With 8 bases clipped from V and 2 bases from J, the junction kept 2 bases outside the gene matches. Germline V gene sequence: CDR1 MNHEY, CDR2 SVGAGI. CDR3 sequence: CASGQGGNQPQHF. CDR3 in DNA: TGTGCCAGCGGACAGGGTGGCAATCAGCCCCAGCATTTT.

The CDR3 loop reads CASSLSDSSYNEQFF. The CDR3 nucleotides read TGTGCCAGCAGCCTGTCAGACAGCTCCTACAATGAGCAGTTCTTC. The chain combines TRBV11-2 with TRBJ2-1; a weak D match, TRBD1 (5 bases). Trimming shortened V by 5 bases and J by 0 bases, and 11 bases separated the two germline ends. The length of the CDR3 is 15 residues. Per the germline V gene, CDR1 is SGHAT and CDR2 is FQNNGV.

This clone was observed once. J is TRBJ2-1 and V is TRBV11-2; 9 bases align to TRBD2. CDR1 SGHAT and CDR2 FQNNGV come from the germline V gene. The CDR3 totals 14 residues. V was pared by 2 bases and J by 7 bases, with 3 bases of the junction left unmatched. The CDR3 coding sequence is TGTGCCAGCAGCTTACGTAGCGGGAGAAATGAGCAGTTCTTC. This sequence encodes CASSLRSGRNEQFF.

This chain uses TRBV2 with TRBJ1-5, with D possibly matching TRBD1 (5 bases). The CDR3 covers 13 residues. V was trimmed by 9 bases and J by 3 bases, leaving 12 bases between them. Germline loops: CDR1 SNHLY, CDR2 FYNNEI. Here the CDR3 DNA reads TGTGCCAGTAACGACAGATTCAATCAGCCCCAGCATTTT. This encodes CASNDRFNQPQHF.